The rows below give T cell receptor beta chains drawn from one sample of a study. MiXCR, run by TCRdb on the 5' RACE reads, gives a single entry per CDR3 protein. Of 6,700 or so distinct CDR3 sequences detected, about 60% appear once; the ten largest clones hold over 4%. The sample was tumor-infiltrating memory CD4+ T cells sorted from the breast tumor. The receptors originated from a female donor with breast cancer. Both conserved end residues are trimmed from each CDR3.

v_call	cdr3_aa
TRBV20-1	SARPSGDTQY
TRBV20-1	SAQTSSRYNEQF
TRBV4-2	ASSQDRQGGGYT
TRBV7-8	ASSPPRTDEQY
TRBV11-1	ASSLVSGVGGTDEQF
TRBV12-3/TRBV12-4	ASSLGGRSSYEQY
TRBV6-1	ASRVFGYT
TRBV4-1	ASSHQARPDYGYT
TRBV20-1	SARRDSYNEQF
TRBV5-1	ASSPRGGRADTQY
TRBV6-1	ASSWTANTGELF
TRBV13	ASSSKQGGRDEQY
TRBV27	ASSSVTDTQY
TRBV6-1	ASSGGNSYNEQF
TRBV12-3/TRBV12-4	ASTATGGSDTQY
TRBV20-1	SARSVGRQYTEAF
TRBV10-3	AISEGQGGTEAF
TRBV20-1	SARDEPAYNSPLH
TRBV7-2	ASSVSGRADTQY
TRBV10-2	ASTTEYTEAF
TRBV20-1	SARGESGYGYT
TRBV15	ATSRDRGRAYEQY
TRBV4-1	ASSRDSAGATSYNEQF
TRBV20-1	SAEKTSGSFNEQF
TRBV12-3/TRBV12-4	ASSRHRDRIRNEQF
TRBV7-3	ASSSGPQETQY
TRBV7-3	AIDRDESPLH
TRBV5-1	ASSLAPLAGGVDTQY
TRBV20-1	SASQGDSLTAQY
TRBV12-3/TRBV12-4	ASGSGSYEQY
TRBV20-1	RPIAGDTDTQY
TRBV20-1	GARDWRDQTDTQY
TRBV11-2	ASSFRQGPSSYEQY